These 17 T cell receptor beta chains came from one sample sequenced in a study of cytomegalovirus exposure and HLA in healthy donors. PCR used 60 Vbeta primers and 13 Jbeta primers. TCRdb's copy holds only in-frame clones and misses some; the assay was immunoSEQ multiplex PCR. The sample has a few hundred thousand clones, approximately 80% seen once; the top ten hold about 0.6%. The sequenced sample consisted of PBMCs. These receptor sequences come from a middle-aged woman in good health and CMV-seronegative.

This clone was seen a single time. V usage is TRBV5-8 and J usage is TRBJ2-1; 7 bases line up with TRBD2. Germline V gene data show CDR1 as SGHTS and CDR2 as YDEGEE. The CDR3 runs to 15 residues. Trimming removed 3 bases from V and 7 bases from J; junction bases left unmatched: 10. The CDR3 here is CASSSTLGLINEQFF. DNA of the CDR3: TGTGCCAGCAGCTCGACGTTGGGACTAATTAATGAGCAGTTCTTC.

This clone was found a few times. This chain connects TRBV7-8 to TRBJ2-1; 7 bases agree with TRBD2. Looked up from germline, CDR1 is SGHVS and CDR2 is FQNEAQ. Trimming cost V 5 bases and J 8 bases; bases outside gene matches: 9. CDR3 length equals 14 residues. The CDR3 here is CASSTRTSMYEQFF. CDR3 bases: TGTGCCAGCAGCACCCGGACTAGTATGTATGAGCAGTTCTTC.

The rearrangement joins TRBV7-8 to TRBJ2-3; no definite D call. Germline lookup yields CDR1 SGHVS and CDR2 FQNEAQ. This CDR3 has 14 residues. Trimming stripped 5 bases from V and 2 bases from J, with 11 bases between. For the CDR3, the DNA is TGTGCCAGCAGCCCGAGTCGAGCCACAGATACGCAGTATTTT. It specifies CASSPSRATDTQYF.

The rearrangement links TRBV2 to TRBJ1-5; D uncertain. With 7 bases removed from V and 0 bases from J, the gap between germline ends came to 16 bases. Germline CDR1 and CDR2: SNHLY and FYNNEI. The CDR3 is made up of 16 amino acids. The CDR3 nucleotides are TGTGCCAGCACCCCGATAGAGGTCTATAGCAATCAGCCCCAGCATTTT. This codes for CASTPIEVYSNQPQHF.

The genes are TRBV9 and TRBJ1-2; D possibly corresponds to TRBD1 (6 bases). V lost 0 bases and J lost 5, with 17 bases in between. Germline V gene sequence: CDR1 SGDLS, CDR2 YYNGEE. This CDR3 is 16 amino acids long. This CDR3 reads CASSVEGGGPLYGYTF. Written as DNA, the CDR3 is TGTGCCAGCAGCGTAGAGGGGGGGGGACCCCTGTATGGCTACACCTTC.

CDR3 region: CASGLVREGPNQPQHF. CDR3 DNA sequence: TGTGCCAGCGGGTTAGTCCGGGAGGGACCCAATCAGCCCCAGCATTTT. The chain is built from TRBV27 and TRBJ1-5; TRBD1 is a possible D gene (5 bases). Trimming stripped 8 bases from V and 3 bases from J, with 20 bases between. CDR3 length: 16 amino acids. Germline V lookup: CDR1 MNHEY, CDR2 SMNVEV (reference sequence).

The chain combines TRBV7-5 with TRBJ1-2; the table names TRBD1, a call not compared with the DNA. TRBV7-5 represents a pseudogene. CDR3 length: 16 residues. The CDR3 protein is CARSLLPRGTYYGYTF. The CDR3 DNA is TGTGCCAGAAGCTTACTCCCCAGGGGAACCTACTATGGCTACACCTTC.

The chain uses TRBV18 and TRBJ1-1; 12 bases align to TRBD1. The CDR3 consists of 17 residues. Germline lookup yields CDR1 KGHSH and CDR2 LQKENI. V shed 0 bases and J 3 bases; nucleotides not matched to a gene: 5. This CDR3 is CASSPPGTGGVHTEAFF. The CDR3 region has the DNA TGTGCCAGCTCACCACCCGGGACAGGGGGCGTCCACACTGAAGCTTTCTTT.

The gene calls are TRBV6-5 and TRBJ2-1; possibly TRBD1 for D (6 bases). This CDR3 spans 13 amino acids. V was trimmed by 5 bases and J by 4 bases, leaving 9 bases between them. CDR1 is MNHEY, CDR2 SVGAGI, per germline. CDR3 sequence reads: CASSHTGYNEQFF. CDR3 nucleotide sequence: TGTGCCAGCAGTCATACAGGGTACAATGAGCAGTTCTTC.

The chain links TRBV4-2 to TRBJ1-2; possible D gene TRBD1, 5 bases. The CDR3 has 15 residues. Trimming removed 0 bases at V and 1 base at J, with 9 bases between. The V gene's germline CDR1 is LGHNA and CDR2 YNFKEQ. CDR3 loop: CASSQDLRGNYGYTF. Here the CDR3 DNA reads TGTGCCAGCAGCCAAGATCTAAGGGGTAACTATGGCTACACCTTC.

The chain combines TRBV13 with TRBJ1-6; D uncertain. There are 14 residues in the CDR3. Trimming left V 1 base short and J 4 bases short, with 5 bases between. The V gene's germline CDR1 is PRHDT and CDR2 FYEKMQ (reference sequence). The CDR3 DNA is TGTGCCAGCAGCTTAGCCGGGTATAATTCACCCCTCCACTTT. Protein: CASSLAGYNSPLHF.

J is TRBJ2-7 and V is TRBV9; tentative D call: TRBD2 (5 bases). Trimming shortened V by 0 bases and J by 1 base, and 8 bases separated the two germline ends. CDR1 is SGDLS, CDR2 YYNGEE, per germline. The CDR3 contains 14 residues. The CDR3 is CASSVGSASYEQYF. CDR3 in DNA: TGTGCCAGCAGCGTAGGTAGCGCTTCCTACGAGCAGTACTTC. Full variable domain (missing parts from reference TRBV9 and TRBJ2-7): DSGVTQTPKHLITATGQRVTLRCSPRSGDLSVYWYQQSLDQGLQFLIQYYNGEERAKGNILERFSAQQFPDLHSELNLSSLELGDSALYFCASSVGSASYEQYFGPGTRLTVT.

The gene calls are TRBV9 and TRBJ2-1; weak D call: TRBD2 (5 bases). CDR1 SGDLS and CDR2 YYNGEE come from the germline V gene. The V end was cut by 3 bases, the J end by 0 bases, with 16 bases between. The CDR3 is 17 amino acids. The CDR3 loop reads CASSAEREISSYNEQFF. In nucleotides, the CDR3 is TGTGCCAGCAGCGCTGAGAGGGAGATCAGCTCCTACAATGAGCAGTTCTTC.

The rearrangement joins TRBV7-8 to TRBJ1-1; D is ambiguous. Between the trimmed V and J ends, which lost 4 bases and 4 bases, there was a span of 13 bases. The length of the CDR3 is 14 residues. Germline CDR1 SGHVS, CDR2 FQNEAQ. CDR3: CASSSRQRVTEAFF. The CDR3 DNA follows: TGTGCCAGCAGCTCCCGTCAGCGGGTCACTGAAGCTTTCTTT.

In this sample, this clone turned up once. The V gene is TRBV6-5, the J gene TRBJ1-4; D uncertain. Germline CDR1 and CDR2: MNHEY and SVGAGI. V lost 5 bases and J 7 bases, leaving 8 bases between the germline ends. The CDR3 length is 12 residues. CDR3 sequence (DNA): TGTGCCAGCAGTATGACAAGTGAAAAACTGTTTTTT. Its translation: CASSMTSEKLFF.

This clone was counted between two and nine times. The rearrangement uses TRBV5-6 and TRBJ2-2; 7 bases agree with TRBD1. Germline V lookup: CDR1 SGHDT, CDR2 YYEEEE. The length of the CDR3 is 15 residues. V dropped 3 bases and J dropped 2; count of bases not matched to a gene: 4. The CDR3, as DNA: TGTGCCAGCAGCTCCGACAGGGTTAACACCGGGGAGCTGTTTTTT. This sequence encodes CASSSDRVNTGELFF.

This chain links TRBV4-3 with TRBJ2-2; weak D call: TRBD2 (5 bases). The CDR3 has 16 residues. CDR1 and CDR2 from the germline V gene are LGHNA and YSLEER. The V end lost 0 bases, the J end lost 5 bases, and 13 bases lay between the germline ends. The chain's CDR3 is CASSQDLGRETGELFF. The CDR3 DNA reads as TGCGCCAGCAGCCAAGATTTAGGGAGAGAAACCGGGGAGCTGTTTTTT.